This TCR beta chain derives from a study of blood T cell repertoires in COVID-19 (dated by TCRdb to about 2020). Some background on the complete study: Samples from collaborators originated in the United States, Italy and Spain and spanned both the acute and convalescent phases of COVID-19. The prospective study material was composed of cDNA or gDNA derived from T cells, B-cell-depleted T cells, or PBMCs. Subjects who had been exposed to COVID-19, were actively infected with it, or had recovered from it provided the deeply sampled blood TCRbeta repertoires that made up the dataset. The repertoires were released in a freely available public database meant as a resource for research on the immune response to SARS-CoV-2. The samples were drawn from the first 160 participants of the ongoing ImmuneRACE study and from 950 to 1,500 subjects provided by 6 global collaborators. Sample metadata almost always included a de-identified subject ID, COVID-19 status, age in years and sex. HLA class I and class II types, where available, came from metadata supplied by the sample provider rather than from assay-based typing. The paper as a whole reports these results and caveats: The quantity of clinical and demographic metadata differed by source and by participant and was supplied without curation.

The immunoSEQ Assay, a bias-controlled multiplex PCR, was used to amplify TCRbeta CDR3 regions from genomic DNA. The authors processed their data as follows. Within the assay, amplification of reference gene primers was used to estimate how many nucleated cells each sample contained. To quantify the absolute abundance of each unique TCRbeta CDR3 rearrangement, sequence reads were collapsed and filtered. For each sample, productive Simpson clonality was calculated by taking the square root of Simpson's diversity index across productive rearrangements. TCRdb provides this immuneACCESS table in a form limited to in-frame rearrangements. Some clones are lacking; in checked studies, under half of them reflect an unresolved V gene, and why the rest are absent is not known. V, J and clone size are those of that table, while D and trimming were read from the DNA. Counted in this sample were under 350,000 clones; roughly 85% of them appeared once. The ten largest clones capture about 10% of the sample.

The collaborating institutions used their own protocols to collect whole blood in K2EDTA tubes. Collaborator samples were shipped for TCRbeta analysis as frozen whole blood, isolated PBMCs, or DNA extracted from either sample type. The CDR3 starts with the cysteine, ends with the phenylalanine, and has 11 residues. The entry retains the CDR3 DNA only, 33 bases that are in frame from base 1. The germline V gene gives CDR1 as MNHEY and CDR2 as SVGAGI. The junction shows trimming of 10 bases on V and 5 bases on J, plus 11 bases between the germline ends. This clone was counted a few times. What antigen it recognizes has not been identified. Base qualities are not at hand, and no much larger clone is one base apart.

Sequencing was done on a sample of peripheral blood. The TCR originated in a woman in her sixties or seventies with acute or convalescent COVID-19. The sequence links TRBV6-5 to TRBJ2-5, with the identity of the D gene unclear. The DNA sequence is TGTGCCACCGCACAGATGGAGACCCAGTACTTC. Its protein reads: CATAQMETQYF.